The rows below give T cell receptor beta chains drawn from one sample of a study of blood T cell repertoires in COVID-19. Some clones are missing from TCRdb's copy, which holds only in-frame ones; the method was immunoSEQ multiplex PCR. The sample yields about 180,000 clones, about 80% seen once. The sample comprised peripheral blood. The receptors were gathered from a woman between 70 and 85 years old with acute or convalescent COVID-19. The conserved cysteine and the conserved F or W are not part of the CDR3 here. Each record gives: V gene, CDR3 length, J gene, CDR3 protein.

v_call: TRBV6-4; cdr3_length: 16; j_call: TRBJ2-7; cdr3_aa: AITVGTSGRWKSYEQY
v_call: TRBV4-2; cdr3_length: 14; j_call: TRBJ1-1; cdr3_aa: ASSQALGRTQRWAF
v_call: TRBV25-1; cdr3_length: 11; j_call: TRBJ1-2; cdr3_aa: ASSSRGGPFYT
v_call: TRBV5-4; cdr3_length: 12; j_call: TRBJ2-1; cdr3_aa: ASSLPGSYNEQF
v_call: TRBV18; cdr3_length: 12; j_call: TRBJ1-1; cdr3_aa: ASSPQGADTEAF
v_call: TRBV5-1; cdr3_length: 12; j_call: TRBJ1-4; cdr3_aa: ASSPGGPNEKLF
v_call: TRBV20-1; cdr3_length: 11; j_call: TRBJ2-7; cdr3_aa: SASSGRSVAQY
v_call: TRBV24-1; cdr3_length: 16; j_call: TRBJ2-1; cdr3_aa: ATSDSHPPSGAYNEQF
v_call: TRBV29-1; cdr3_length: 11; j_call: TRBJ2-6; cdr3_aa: SALSPGANVLT
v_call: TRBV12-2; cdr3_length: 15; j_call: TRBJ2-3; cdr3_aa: ASRFLAGPSITDTQY
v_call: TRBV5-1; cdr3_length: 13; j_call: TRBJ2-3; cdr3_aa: ASSLGQGVGDTQY
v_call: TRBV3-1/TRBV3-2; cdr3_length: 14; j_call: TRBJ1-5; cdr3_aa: ASSHGWSQGNQPQH
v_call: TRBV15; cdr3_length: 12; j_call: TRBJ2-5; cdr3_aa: ATSREQFKETQY
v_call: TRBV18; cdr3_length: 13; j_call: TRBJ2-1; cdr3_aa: ASSLSGRAYNEQF
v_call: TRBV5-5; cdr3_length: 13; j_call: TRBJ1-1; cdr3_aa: ASSAPDRGKTEAF
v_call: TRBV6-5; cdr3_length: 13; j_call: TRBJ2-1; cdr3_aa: ASTVGLAGVNEQF
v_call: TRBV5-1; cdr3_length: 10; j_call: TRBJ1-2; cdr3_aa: ASHQGVYGYT
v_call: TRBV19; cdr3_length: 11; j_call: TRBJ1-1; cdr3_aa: AAREVPNTEAF
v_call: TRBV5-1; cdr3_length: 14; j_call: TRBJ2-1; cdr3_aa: ASSLWDTTEYNEQF
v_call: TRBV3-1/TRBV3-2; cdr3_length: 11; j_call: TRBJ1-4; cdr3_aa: ASSRSGEEKLF
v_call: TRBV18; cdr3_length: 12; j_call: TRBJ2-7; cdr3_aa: ASSHRQGDYEQY
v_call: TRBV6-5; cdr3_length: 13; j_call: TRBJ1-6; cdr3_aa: ASSYRSSYNSPLH
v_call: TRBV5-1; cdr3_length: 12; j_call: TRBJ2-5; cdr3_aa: ASSRQGEGETQY
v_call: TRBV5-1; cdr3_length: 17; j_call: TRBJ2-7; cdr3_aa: ASSLRVGSTIQGSYEQY
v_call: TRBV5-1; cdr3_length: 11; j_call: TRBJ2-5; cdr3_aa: ASSRGEGETQY
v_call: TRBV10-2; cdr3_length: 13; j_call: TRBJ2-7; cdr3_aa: ASSDLWTGDYEQY
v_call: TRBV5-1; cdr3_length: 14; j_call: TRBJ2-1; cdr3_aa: ASSLEIAAGGNEQF
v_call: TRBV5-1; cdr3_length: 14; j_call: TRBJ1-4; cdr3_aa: ASSSTGLSANEKLF
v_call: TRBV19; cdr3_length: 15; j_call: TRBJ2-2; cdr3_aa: ASSIRLAGAATGELF
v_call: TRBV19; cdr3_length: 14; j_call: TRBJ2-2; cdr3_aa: ASSTWTGVNTGELF
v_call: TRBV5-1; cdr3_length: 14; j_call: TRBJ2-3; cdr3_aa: ASSLASGGSTDTQY
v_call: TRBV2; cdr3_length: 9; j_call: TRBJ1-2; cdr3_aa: ASWQLAVYT
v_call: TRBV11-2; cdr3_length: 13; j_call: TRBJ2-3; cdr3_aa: ASSGRVEGTDTQY
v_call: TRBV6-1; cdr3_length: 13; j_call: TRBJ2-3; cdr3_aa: ASSEVGTALHTQY
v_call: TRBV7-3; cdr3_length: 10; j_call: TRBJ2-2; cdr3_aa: ASSFQSGELF
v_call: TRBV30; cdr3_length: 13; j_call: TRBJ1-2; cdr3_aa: AWSHGQGEPYGYT
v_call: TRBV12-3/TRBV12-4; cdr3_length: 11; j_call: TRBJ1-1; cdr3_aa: ASSWGQGTEAF
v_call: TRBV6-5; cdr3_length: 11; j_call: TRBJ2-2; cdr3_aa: AGARAGGGELF
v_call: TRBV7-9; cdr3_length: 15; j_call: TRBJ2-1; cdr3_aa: ASSLNAHEGGNNEQF
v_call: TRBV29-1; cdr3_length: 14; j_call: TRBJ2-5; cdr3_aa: SVDSRRSGSEETQY
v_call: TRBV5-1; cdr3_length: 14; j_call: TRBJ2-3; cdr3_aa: ASSYLAGLGTDTQY
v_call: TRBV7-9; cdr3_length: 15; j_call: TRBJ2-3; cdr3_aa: ASSLPPAGASGDTQY
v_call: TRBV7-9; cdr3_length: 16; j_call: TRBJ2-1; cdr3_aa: ASSLASFGGRANNEQF
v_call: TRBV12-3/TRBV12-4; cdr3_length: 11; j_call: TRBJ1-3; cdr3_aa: ASSLAAGNTIY
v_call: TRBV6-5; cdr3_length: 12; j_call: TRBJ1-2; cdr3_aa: ASMTGGFQNGYT
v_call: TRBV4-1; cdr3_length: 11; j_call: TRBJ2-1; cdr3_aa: ASSQEPDNEQF
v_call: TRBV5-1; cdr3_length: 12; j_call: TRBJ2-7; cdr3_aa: ASSLGLGPYEQY
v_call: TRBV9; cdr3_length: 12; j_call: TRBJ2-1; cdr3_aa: ASSVAGGFNEQF
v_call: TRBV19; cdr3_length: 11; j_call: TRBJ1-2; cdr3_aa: ASSRGLDYGYT
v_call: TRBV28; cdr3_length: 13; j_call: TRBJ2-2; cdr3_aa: ASTLSGGRRGELF
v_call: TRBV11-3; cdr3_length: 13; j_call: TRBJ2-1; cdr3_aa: ASSLGLAGGNEQF
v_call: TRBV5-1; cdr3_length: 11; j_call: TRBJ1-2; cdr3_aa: ASSLATGDGYT
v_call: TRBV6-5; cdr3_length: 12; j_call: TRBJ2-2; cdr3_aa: ASSTAAGFGELF
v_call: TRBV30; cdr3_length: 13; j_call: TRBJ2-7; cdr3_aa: AWRARLAGANEQY
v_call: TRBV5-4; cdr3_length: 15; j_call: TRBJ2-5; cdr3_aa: ASSTGTSGSVKETQY
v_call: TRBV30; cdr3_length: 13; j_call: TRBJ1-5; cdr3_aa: AWSGGGMDNQPQH
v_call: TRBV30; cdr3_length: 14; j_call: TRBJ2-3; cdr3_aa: AWSIDPSSSTDTQY
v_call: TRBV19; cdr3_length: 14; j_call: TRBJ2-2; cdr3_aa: ASSIGSWRGIGELF
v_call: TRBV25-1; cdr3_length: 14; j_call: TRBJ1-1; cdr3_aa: ASSEISGRGHTEAF
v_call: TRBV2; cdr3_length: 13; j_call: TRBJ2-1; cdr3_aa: ARGGPGARIDEQF